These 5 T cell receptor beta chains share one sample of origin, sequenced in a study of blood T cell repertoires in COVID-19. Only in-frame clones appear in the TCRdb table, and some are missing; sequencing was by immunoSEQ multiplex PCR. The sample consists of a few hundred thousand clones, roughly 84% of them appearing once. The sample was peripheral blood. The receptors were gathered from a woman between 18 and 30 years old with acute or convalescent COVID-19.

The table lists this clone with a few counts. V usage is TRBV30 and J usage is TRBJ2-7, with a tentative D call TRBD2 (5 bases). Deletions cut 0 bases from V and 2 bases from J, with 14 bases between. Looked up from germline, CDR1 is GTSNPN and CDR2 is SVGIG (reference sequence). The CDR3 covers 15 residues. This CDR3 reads CAWSVSGSRTYEQYF. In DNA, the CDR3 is TGTGCCTGGAGTGTTTCGGGGTCTCGAACCTACGAGCAGTACTTC.

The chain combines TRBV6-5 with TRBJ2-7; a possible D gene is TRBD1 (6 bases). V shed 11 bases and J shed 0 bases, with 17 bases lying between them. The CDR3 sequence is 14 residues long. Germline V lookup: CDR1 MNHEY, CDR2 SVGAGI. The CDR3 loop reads CAGGQLAYSYEQYF. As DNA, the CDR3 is TGTGCCGGCGGACAGTTGGCGTACTCCTACGAGCAGTACTTC.

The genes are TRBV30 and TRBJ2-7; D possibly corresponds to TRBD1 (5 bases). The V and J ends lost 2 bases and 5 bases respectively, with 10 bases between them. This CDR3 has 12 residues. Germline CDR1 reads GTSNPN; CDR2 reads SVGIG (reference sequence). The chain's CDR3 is CAWSYGQNEQYF. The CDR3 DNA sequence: TGTGCCTGGAGTTACGGACAAAACGAGCAGTACTTC.

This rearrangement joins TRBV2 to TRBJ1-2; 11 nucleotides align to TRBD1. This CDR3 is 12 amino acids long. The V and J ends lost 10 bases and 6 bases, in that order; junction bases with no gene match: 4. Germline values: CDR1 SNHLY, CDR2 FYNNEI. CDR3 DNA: TGTGCCACGGACAGGGGGCTCCATGGCTACACCTTC. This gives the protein CATDRGLHGYTF.

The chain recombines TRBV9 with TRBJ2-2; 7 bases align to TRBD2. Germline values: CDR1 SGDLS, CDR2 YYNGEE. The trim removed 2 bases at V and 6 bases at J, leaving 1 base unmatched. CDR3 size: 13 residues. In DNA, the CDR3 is TGTGCCAGCAGCGTGAGCGGGGCCGGGGAGCTGTTTTTT. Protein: CASSVSGAGELFF.